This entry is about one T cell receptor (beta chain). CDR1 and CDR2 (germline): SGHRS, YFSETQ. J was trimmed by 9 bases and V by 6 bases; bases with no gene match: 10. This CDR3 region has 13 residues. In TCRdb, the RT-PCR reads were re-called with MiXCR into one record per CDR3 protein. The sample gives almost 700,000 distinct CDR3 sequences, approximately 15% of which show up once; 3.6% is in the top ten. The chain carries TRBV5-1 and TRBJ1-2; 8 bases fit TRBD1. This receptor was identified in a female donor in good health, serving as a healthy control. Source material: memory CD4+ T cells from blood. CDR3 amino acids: CASNPEGQGSYTF. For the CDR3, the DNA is TGCGCCAGCAACCCGGAAGGACAGGGCAGCTACACCTTC. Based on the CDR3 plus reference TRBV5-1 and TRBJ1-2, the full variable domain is KAGVTQTPRYLIKTRGQQVTLSCSPISGHRSVSWYQQTPGQGLQFLFEYFSETQRNKGNFPGRFSGRQFSNSRSEMNVSTLELGDSALYLCASNPEGQGSYTFGSGTRLTVV.